These T cell receptor beta chains were read from a single sample in a study of blood T cell repertoires in COVID-19. The data were produced by immunoSEQ multiplex PCR, yet TCRdb's version contains in-frame clones alone and is incomplete. The sample consists of 75,000 to 90,000 clones, roughly 83% of them appearing once. The material sequenced was peripheral blood. All receptors derive from a human donor in a cohort sampled during active COVID-19. Each CDR3 is given with its conserved first and last residue.

TRBV5-1 | CASSTHSGGPSAEQFF
TRBV20-1 | CSASGGGSGNTIYF
TRBV6-6 | CAGRGGLNYGYTF
TRBV5-1 | CASSSGTVNYGYTF
TRBV5-4 | CASSLDQSNYGYTF
TRBV5-1 | CASSLVAVPTYNEQFF
TRBV5-1 | CASSLGPSGRNYEQYF
TRBV7-2 | CASSLIGRGAYNEQFF
TRBV12-2 | CASRLVWDRGNNEQYF
TRBV5-4 | CASSVTRQGYGYTF
TRBV6-9 | CASILGCQAGLGNTIYF
TRBV2 | CASSDREGTDTQYF
TRBV28 | CASSLRQGNEQFF
TRBV5-4 | CASSLTQTRTFRAGEQYF
TRBV28 | CASSLLWGADRGRETQYF
TRBV7-3 | CASSLRAGDYEQYF
TRBV6-6 | CASSYVRQAGETQYF
TRBV5-4 | CASSSPTGALGYNEQFF
TRBV4-2 | CASSLVGGGAYEQYF
TRBV6-6 | CASSYSQGQETQYF
TRBV5-4 | CASSFQGDQPQHF
TRBV28 | CATGGSYGYTF
TRBV5-6 | CASRFGTSGLYEQYF
TRBV7-2 | CASSPGRMNYGYTF
TRBV18 | CASSPGEQGAGNTIYF
TRBV5-6 | CASRYRERANEKLFF
TRBV24-1 | CATSDEGAPPYEQYF
TRBV7-9 | CATSGVQGAREQYF
TRBV27 | CASSFSGEAGELFF
TRBV11-2 | CASSLGGRGRTDTQYF
TRBV27 | CASSDTRHSGEQYF
TRBV2 | CASTPVRVGNQPQHF
TRBV5-1 | CASSIGQGASQETQYF
TRBV7-9 | CASSLGGGGSYNEQFF
TRBV9 | CASSRDRGTYEQYF
TRBV10-3 | CAISADRAGANEQFF
TRBV5-8 | CASSPLGGTGPTEAFF
TRBV2 | CASSGREAGETQYF
TRBV9 | CASSVDSMNTEAFF
TRBV2 | CASSETGVVHSNQPQHF
TRBV28 | CASTPGESGANVLTF
TRBV24-1 | CATSVPAGAGETQYF
TRBV5-1 | CASSSQGATNEKLFF
TRBV29-1 | CSARSLAGGGTQYF
TRBV10-1 | CASSGRQGLAGNRNEQFF
TRBV7-6 | CASSLAQGTGNTIYF
TRBV6-5 | CASSSDRGRVEQYF
TRBV27 | CASKQGGYRYSTEAFF
TRBV28 | CASSQQTGGNEKLFF
TRBV6-1 | CASSERATGTGRSSGANVLTF
TRBV7-9 | CASELWGGTEAFF